This T cell receptor beta chain was sequenced during a study of Ad26.COV2.S vaccination and SARS-CoV-2 variants. The data were produced by immunoSEQ multiplex PCR, yet TCRdb's version contains in-frame clones alone and is incomplete. The sample has around 320,000 clones, 86% seen once. The CDR3 is 13 residues long. Germline V lookup: CDR1 SGHDT, CDR2 YYEEEE. V dropped 4 bases and J dropped 4 bases, with 9 bases sitting between them. Treatment described: about 20 received Ad26.COV2.S at low or high dose, single or two shots; several received placebo; per-sample allocation not given. Samples were taken on day 63 after the first vaccine or placebo injection.

The receptor comes from a person aged 18-65 years who received the Ad26.COV2.S COVID-19 vaccine or a placebo. This chain links TRBV5-6 with TRBJ2-1; D ambiguous. The sample in question was peripheral blood, obtained in a trial of Ad26.COV2.S vaccine versus placebo. This CDR3 reads CASSPGSYNEQFF. The CDR3 DNA sequence: TGTGCCAGCAGCCCCGGATCATACAATGAGCAGTTCTTC.